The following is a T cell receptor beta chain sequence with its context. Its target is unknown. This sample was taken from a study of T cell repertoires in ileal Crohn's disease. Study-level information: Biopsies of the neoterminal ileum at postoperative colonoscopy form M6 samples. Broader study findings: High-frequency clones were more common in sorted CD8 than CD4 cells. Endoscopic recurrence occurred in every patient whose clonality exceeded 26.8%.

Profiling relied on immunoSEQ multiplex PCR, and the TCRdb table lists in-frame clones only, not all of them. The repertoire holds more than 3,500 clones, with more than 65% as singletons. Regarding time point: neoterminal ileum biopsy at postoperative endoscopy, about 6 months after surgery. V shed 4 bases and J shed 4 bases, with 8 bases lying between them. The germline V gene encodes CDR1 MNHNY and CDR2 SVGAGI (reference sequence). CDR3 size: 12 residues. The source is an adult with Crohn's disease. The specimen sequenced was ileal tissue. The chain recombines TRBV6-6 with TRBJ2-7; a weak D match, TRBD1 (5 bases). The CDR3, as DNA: TGTGCCAGCAGTTCCAGGGCTTACGAGCAGTACGTC. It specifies CASSSRAYEQYV.